This T cell receptor (beta chain) stems from a study of regulatory T cells in long-lasting Graves disease. This clonotype was counted a few times. There are 14 residues in the CDR3. Germline-derived CDR1 and CDR2 are SGHTA and FQGNSA. Trimming cost V 5 bases and J 8 bases; bases outside gene matches: 10. Arm-PCR of CDR3 regions and iRepertoire HTBI primers were the basis on which TCR beta libraries were built. One entry per CDR3 protein results from TCRdb running MiXCR on the multiplex PCR reads. The sample lists 600,000 to 650,000 distinct CDR3 sequences, roughly 15% occurring once. Stated time point: newly diagnosed GD, antithyroid drugs for less than 3 months. PBMC RNA was the source of the TCR library. These records were also assigned to another study, of T cells in Graves' hyperthyroidism and ophthalmopathy. That study reports: A first-round RT-PCR of the TCR CDR3 used the HTBI primer set.

The TCR was taken from a woman in her thirties with Graves disease. The chain combines TRBV7-2 with TRBJ1-2; 8 nucleotides align to TRBD1. Material: peripheral blood mononuclear cells (PBMCs), obtained at new diagnosis, from a patient treated with antithyroid drugs. In DNA, the CDR3 is TGTGCCAGCAGCGGTACTCGACAGGGGTCGGGCTACACCTTC. Residues: CASSGTRQGSGYTF.